Shown below are 27 T cell receptor beta chains from a single sample sequenced in a study of identical twins. MiXCR, run by TCRdb on the 5' RACE reads, gives a single entry per CDR3 protein. The sample records some 1,700,000 distinct CDR3 sequences, around 33% being singletons. The sample consisted of cord blood. The receptors originated from a newborn girl in good health.

This clonotype was detected a few times. This sequence joins TRBV20-1 and TRBJ2-7; D is undetermined. Trimming pared 0 bases from V and 0 bases from J, leaving 9 bases between. The CDR3 sequence is 14 residues long. Germline CDR1 DFQATT, CDR2 SNEGSKA (reference sequence). The DNA for the CDR3 is TGCAGTGCTAGAGATCGCGTCACCTCCTACGAGCAGTACTTC. This sequence encodes CSARDRVTSYEQYF.

DNA of the CDR3: TGTGCCAGCAGCTTGTCCGGGACGGATCTGGGTAATGGCTACACCTTC. Protein product: CASSLSGTDLGNGYTF. V and J are TRBV5-5 and TRBJ1-2; D perhaps matches TRBD1 (5 bases). The germline V gene encodes CDR1 SGHKS and CDR2 YYEKEE (reference sequence). The germline V and J ends were trimmed by 1 base and 6 bases, with 19 bases remaining between them. The length of the CDR3 is 16 residues. Supplemented by reference TRBV5-5 and TRBJ1-2, the full variable domain reads DAGVTQSPTHLIKTRGQQVTLRCSPISGHKSVSWYQQVLGQGPQFIFQYYEKEERGRGNFPDRFSARQFPNYSSELNVNALLLGDSALYLCASSLSGTDLGNGYTFGSGTRLTVV.

The chain links TRBV5-6 to TRBJ2-1; 14 positions match TRBD2. V was pared by 3 bases and J by 4 bases, with 3 bases of the junction left unmatched. The CDR3 is 16 residues long. The germline gives CDR1 SGHDT, CDR2 YYEEEE. CDR3 DNA sequence: TGTGCCAGCAGCTGGACTAGCGGGAGGCCGTACAATGAGCAGTTCTTC. Translated: CASSWTSGRPYNEQFF.

This clonotype came up a few times. This chain connects TRBV14 to TRBJ2-1; D remains unclear. The CDR3 runs to 15 residues. V was shortened by 5 bases and J by 3 bases, with 14 bases between the two germline ends. Germline V gene sequence: CDR1 SGHDN, CDR2 FVKESK. The CDR3 DNA reads TGTGCCAGCAGCGAAACGGGTTTCAACTACAATGAGCAGTTCTTC. Translating gives CASSETGFNYNEQFF.

Of note for this clonotype: A junction end diverges from the germline sequence, so it may reflect a read error. This sequence joins TRBV4-1 and TRBJ2-4; tentative D call: TRBD1 (5 bases). Germline V gene sequence: CDR1 MGHRA, CDR2 YSYEKL. The CDR3 is 17 residues long. The CDR3 DNA sequence: TGCGCCAGCAGCCAACCTCTTACAGGAAGGGCCAAACACATTCAGTACTTC. This gives the protein CASSQPLTGRAKHIQYF.

This clonotype was picked up a small number of times. The chain combines TRBV6-2 or TRBV6-3 with TRBJ2-3; TRBD2 aligns across 7 bases. The V gene's germline CDR1 is MNHEY and CDR2 SVGEGT. The CDR3 runs to 15 residues. V lost 4 bases to trimming and J lost 3 bases; unmatched junction nucleotides: 7. The CDR3 DNA is TGTGCCAGCAGTTCCTACGGGAGGACGACAGATACGCAGTATTTT. The encoded protein is CASSSYGRTTDTQYF.

This clonotype was observed a few times. The genes are TRBV7-9 and TRBJ1-2; D remains ambiguous. CDR3 length: 15 amino acids. Germline V CDR1 and CDR2: SEHNR, FQNEAQ (reference sequence). The V and J ends lost 6 bases and 0 bases respectively, with 14 bases between them. This CDR3 reads CASSPNPGSNYGYTF. Here the CDR3 DNA reads TGTGCCAGCAGTCCTAACCCGGGATCTAACTATGGCTACACCTTC.

The chain employs TRBV7-7 and TRBJ2-3; D uncertain. This CDR3 region has 13 residues. CDR1 and CDR2 from the germline V gene are SSHAT and FNYEAQ (reference sequence). The ends were cut back, 4 bases at V and 6 bases at J, with 11 bases in the middle. The CDR3 region is CASSSKSEDTQYF. CDR3 sequence (DNA): TGTGCCAGCAGCTCCAAGTCGGAGGATACGCAGTATTTT. Complete variable domain (other parts from reference TRBV7-7 and TRBJ2-3): GAGVSQSPRYKVTKRGQDVTLRCDPISSHATLYWYQQALGQGPEFLTYFNYEAQPDKSGLPSDRFSAERPEGSISTLTIQRTEQRDSAMYRCASSSKSEDTQYFGPGTRLTVL.

This chain joins TRBV7-6 and TRBJ1-3, with D unresolved. This CDR3 spans 15 amino acids. Trimming shortened V by 1 base and J by 0 bases, and 7 bases separated the two germline ends. Germline loops: CDR1 SGHVS, CDR2 FNYEAQ. As DNA, the CDR3 is TGTGCCAGCAGCTTAGGGCAGATCTCTGGAAACACCATATATTTT. Protein: CASSLGQISGNTIYF.

The chain couples TRBV6-5 to TRBJ1-2; maybe TRBD1 (6 bases). Per the germline V gene, CDR1 is MNHEY and CDR2 is SVGAGI. The CDR3 runs 12 residues. With 8 bases removed from V and 7 bases from J, the gap between germline ends came to 14 bases. The CDR3 region has the DNA TGTGCCAGCTTGGGGACACCCTTTGGCTACACCTTC. Its translation is CASLGTPFGYTF.

This clonotype has only a few counts. The gene calls are TRBV28 and TRBJ2-1; TRBD2 might be the D (6 bases). Per germline, CDR1 MDHEN and CDR2 SYDVKM. The V end lost 11 bases, the J end lost 3 bases, and 14 bases lay between the germline ends. This CDR3 is 13 amino acids long. CDR3 in amino acids: CAVEEGYYNEQFF. The CDR3 bases are TGTGCCGTTGAGGAGGGCTACTACAATGAGCAGTTCTTC.

The gene calls are TRBV11-2 and TRBJ2-7; the match to TRBD1 covers 9 bases. Unmatched junction bases numbered 3, after V lost 0 bases and J lost 3 bases. The CDR3 consists of 15 residues. The germline gives CDR1 SGHAT, CDR2 FQNNGV. The DNA for the CDR3 is TGTGCCAGCAGCTTAGATCTGGACAGGGGCTACGAGCAGTACTTC. Amino acids: CASSLDLDRGYEQYF.

A word on this clonotype: A much larger clone sits a single nucleotide away, making a read error possible. The gene calls are TRBV10-3 and TRBJ2-5; D is uncertain. There are 13 residues in the CDR3. In germline, CDR1 is ENHRY, CDR2 SYGVKD. The CDR3 loop is CAFSESILETQYF. The CDR3, as DNA: TGTGCCTTCAGTGAGTCGATACTAGAGACCCAGTACTTC.

The table lists this clonotype with a few counts. J is TRBJ2-1 and V is TRBV7-8; D gene uncertain. V was shortened by 3 bases and J by 0 bases, with 12 bases between the two germline ends. This CDR3 has 16 residues. The V gene's germline CDR1 is SGHVS and CDR2 FQNEAQ. CDR3 coding DNA: TGTGCCAGCAGCTTTAATTGGGCAGCCTCCTACAATGAGCAGTTCTTC. Translated, it gives CASSFNWAASYNEQFF.

There are many counts of this clonotype. This rearrangement joins TRBV3-1 to TRBJ2-1; 10 bases align to TRBD2. Germline CDR1 LGHDT, CDR2 YNNKEL (reference sequence). J was trimmed by 2 bases and V by 6 bases; bases with no gene match: 4. The CDR3 runs to 15 residues. In nucleotides, the CDR3 is TGTGCCAGCAGTCCTAGCGGGGGCCCCTACAATGAGCAGTTCTTC. The encoded protein is CASSPSGGPYNEQFF.

The V and J genes are TRBV4-2 and TRBJ2-3; TRBD2 matches 15 bases. CDR3 length: 18 residues. CDR1 and CDR2 (germline): LGHNA, YNFKEQ. With V trimmed by 2 bases and J by 0 bases, 3 bases remained unmatched. CDR3 coding DNA: TGTGCCAGCAGCCAATGGACTAGCGGGAGGGCTAGCACAGATACGCAGTATTTT. The encoded protein is CASSQWTSGRASTDTQYF.

In its sample, this clonotype was seen a few times. The chain is built from TRBV28 and TRBJ1-6; D is perhaps TRBD1 (5 bases). V was cut by 3 bases and J by 4 bases, with 16 bases left in between. CDR1 is MDHEN, CDR2 SYDVKM, per germline. CDR3 size: 17 residues. The CDR3 coding sequence is TGTGCCAGCAGTTTTTTCCCTCCCGGACAATATAATTCACCCCTCCACTTT. Translated, it gives CASSFFPPGQYNSPLHF.

The chain is built from TRBV27 and TRBJ1-6; D remains unclear. Per the germline V gene, CDR1 is MNHEY and CDR2 is SMNVEV (reference sequence). V shed 3 bases and J shed 4 bases, with 16 bases lying between them. The length of the CDR3 is 17 residues. DNA for the CDR3: TGTGCCAGCAGTTTGGGCACTGCCCCCTTATATAATTCACCCCTCCACTTT. It translates to CASSLGTAPLYNSPLHF.

This clonotype has only a few counts. V is TRBV3-1 and J is TRBJ1-6; D uncertain. V shed 0 bases and J shed 0 bases, with 21 bases lying between them. CDR1 and CDR2 (germline): LGHDT, YNNKEL (reference sequence). There are 21 residues in the CDR3. This chain's CDR3 is CASSQDLSSLLPSSYNSPLHF. In DNA form, the CDR3 reads TGTGCCAGCAGCCAAGATTTGTCCAGCTTATTACCGAGCTCCTATAATTCACCCCTCCACTTT.

V usage is TRBV4-1 and J usage is TRBJ2-1; possibly TRBD1 for D (6 bases). This CDR3 comprises 15 residues. Deletions cut 1 base from V and 5 bases from J, with 12 bases between. From germline, CDR1 is MGHRA and CDR2 YSYEKL. CDR3 coding DNA: TGCGCCAGCAGCCAAGTAGGCAGGGGCAACAATGAGCAGTTCTTC. As protein: CASSQVGRGNNEQFF.

The V gene is TRBV15, the J gene TRBJ1-1; D is unresolved. CDR3 length equals 15 residues. The V end lost 0 bases, the J end lost 2 bases, and 10 bases lay between the germline ends. CDR1 and CDR2 (germline): LNHNV, YYDKDF (reference sequence). CDR3 coding DNA: TGTGCCACCAGCAGAGATTTACAGACCAACACTGAAGCTTTCTTT. As protein: CATSRDLQTNTEAFF.

The rearrangement joins TRBV20-1 to TRBJ2-3; D could derive from TRBD1 or TRBD2 (5 bases each). The germline V and J ends were trimmed by 6 bases and 2 bases, with 18 bases remaining between them. Germline V lookup: CDR1 DFQATT, CDR2 SNEGSKA (reference sequence). This CDR3 region has 15 residues. Here the CDR3 DNA reads TGCAGTGCAAATCTTCGGGACCAACCCACAGATACGCAGTATTTT. It encodes CSANLRDQPTDTQYF.

The V and J genes are TRBV20-1 and TRBJ2-2, with D possibly TRBD2 on 6 matching bases. The CDR3 contains 12 residues. Germline loops: CDR1 DFQATT, CDR2 SNEGSKA (reference sequence). The V end was cut by 2 bases, the J end by 6 bases, with 7 bases between. This CDR3 is CSARWGAGELFF. CDR3 nucleotide sequence: TGCAGTGCTAGATGGGGGGCCGGGGAGCTGTTTTTT.

The chain recombines TRBV6-5 with TRBJ2-3; no reliable D call. Trimming cost V 2 bases and J 1 base, with 10 bases left between them. Germline values: CDR1 MNHEY, CDR2 SVGAGI. The CDR3 has 15 amino acids. The CDR3 region is CASSYDTPGTDTQYF. In DNA form, the CDR3 reads TGTGCCAGCAGTTACGATACCCCGGGCACAGATACGCAGTATTTT.

The rearrangement joins TRBV30 to TRBJ2-3; D is ambiguous. The length of the CDR3 is 12 residues. CDR1 is GTSNPN, CDR2 SVGIG, per germline (reference sequence). Trimming took off 2 bases at V and 4 bases at J, with 7 bases between the two ends. CDR3 in DNA: TGTGCCTGGAGTTTAACAGCAGATACGCAGTATTTT. Translated, it gives CAWSLTADTQYF.

This clonotype was seen just once. The chain couples TRBV29-1 to TRBJ1-2; 7 positions match TRBD1. The CDR3 has 12 residues. The V and J ends lost 8 bases and 2 bases, in that order; junction bases with no gene match: 5. Germline V gene data show CDR1 as SQVTM and CDR2 as ANQGSEA. CDR3 bases: TGCAGCACGGGGGACAGCAACTATGGCTACACCTTC. Protein product: CSTGDSNYGYTF.

This chain links TRBV4-2 with TRBJ2-7, with 7 bases identical to TRBD2. V lost 1 base to trimming and J lost 3 bases; unmatched junction nucleotides: 9. Germline assignment: CDR1 LGHNA and CDR2 YNFKEQ. The CDR3 totals 16 residues. The CDR3 sequence: CASSQGGGGAFYEQYF. The CDR3 bases are TGTGCCAGCAGCCAAGGGGGCGGGGGAGCTTTCTACGAGCAGTACTTC.